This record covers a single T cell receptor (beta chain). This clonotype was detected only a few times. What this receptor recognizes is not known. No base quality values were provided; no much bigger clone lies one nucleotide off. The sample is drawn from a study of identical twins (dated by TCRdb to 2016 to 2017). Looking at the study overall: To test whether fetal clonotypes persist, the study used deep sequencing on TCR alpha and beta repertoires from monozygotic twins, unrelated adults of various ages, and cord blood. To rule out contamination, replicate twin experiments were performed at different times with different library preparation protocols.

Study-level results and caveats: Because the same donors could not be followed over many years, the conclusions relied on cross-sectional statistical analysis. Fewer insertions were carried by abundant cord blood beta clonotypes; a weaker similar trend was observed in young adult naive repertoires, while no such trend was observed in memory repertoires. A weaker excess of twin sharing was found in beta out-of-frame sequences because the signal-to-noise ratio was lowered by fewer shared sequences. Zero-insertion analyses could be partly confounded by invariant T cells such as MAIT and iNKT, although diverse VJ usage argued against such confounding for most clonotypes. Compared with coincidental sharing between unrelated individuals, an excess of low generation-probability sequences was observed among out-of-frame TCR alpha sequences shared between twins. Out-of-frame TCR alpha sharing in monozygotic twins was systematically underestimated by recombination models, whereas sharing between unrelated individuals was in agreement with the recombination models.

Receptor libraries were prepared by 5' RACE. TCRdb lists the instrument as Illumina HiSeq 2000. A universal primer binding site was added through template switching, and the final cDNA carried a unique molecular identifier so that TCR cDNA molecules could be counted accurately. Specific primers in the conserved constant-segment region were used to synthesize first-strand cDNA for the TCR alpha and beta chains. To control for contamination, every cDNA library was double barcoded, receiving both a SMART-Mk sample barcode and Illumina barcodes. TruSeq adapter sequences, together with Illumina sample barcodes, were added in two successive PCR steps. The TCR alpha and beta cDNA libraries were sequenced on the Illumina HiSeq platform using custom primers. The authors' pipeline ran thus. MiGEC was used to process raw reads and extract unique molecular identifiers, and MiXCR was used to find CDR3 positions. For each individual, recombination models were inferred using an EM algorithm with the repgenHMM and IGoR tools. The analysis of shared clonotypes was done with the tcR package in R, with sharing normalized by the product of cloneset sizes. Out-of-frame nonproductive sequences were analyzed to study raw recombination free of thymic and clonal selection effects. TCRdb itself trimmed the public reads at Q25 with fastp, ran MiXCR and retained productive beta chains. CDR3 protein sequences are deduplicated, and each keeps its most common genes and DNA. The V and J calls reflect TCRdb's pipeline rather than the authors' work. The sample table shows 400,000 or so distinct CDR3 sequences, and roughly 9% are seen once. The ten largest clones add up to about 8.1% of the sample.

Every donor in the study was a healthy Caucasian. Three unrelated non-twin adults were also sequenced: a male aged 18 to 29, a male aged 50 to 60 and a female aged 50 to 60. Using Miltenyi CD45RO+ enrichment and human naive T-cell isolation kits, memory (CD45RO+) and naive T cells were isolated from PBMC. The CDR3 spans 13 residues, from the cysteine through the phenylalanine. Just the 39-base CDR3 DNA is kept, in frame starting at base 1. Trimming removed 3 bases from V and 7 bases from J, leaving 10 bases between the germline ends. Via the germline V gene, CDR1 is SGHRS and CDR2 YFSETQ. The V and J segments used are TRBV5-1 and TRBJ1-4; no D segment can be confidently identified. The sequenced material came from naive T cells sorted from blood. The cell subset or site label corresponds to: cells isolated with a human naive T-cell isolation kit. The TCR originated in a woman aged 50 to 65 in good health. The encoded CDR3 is CASSSPWGEKLFF. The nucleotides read TGCGCCAGCAGCTCACCTTGGGGTGAAAAACTGTTTTTT. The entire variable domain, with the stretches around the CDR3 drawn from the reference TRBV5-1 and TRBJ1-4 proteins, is KAGVTQTPRYLIKTRGQQVTLSCSPISGHRSVSWYQQTPGQGLQFLFEYFSETQRNKGNFPGRFSGRQFSNSRSEMNVSTLELGDSALYLCASSSPWGEKLFFGSGTQLSVL.